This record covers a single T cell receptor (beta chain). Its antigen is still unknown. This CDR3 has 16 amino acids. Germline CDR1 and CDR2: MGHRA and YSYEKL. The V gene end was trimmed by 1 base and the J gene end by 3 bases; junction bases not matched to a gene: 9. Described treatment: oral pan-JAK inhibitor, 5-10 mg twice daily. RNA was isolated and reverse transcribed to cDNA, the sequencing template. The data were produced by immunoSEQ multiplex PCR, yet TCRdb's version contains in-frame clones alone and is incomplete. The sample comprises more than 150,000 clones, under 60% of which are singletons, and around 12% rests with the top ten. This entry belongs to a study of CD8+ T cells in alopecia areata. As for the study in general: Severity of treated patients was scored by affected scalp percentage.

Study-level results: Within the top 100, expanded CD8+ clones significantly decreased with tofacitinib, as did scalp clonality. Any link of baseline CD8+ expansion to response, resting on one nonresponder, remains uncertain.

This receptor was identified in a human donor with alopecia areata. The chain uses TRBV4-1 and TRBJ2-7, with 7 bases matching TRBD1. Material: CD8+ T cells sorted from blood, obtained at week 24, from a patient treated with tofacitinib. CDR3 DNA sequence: TGCGCCAGCAGCCAAGGGTCGAGACAGGGTAACTACGAGCAGTACTTC. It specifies CASSQGSRQGNYEQYF.